A selection of T cell receptor beta chains follows, all from one sample in a study of blood T cell repertoires in COVID-19. Assay used: immunoSEQ multiplex PCR; TCRdb lists only in-frame clones, some missing. Of a few hundred thousand clones in the sample, roughly 86% were seen once. Sequencing was carried out using peripheral blood. The receptor source for this set is a man older than 75 with acute or convalescent COVID-19. The CDR3 runs from the conserved cysteine through the conserved F or W. The order of the fields is clone size, V gene, D gene, CDR3 length, J gene, CDR3 DNA, CDR3 protein. The D gene is left open where the match is weak. Size tells how often a clone was seen (once, few, many) or the class of an expanded clone, and some rows leave it out.

-	TRBV19	TRBD1	15	TRBJ2-2	TGTGCCAGTAGAATGGGACAGGGCGGTTCCGGGGAGCTGTTTTTT	CASRMGQGGSGELFF
-	TRBV5-1	-	16	TRBJ1-4	TGCGCCAGCAGCTTAAAACAGCTTGCAACTAATGAAAAACTGTTTTTT	CASSLKQLATNEKLFF
-	TRBV6-5	-	13	TRBJ1-5	TGTGCCAGCAGTTACTCTGAGAATCAGCCCCAGCATTTT	CASSYSENQPQHF
-	TRBV4-2	-	15	TRBJ1-2	TGTGCCAGCAGCCCCGCGGCGGGGGAATTGGAGGGCTACACCTTC	CASSPAAGELEGYTF
once	TRBV19	-	12	TRBJ2-7	TGTGCCAGGGGCAGACGATCTTACGAGCAGTACTTC	CARGRRSYEQYF
-	TRBV7-9	TRBD1	16	TRBJ1-4	TGTGCCAGCAGTCCCCAGGGGACAGGACCTAATGAAAAACTGTTTTTT	CASSPQGTGPNEKLFF
once	TRBV28	-	13	TRBJ2-2	TGTGCCAGCGAGGGCAGCAACACCGGGGAGCTGTTTTTT	CASEGSNTGELFF
-	TRBV7-2	TRBD1	14	TRBJ2-5	TGTGCCAGCAGCTCCGACAGGGGTTCAGAGACCCAGTACTTC	CASSSDRGSETQYF
-	TRBV6-5	-	14	TRBJ1-1	TGTGCCAGCAGGGGGGGACGGGCGAACACTGAAGCTTTCTTT	CASRGGRANTEAFF
-	TRBV28	-	18	TRBJ2-3	TGTGCCAGCAGCCGGGGGGCAACAGGGTCATGGGGCACAGATACGCAGTATTTT	CASSRGATGSWGTDTQYF
-	TRBV18	-	14	TRBJ1-6	TGTGCCAGCTCAGCGGGGACGACCAATTCACCCCTCCACTTT	CASSAGTTNSPLHF
-	TRBV27	-	14	TRBJ1-1	TGTGCCAGCAGTTGGTCAGGCTCGAACACTGAAGCTTTCTTT	CASSWSGSNTEAFF
-	TRBV25-1	-	15	TRBJ1-4	TGTGCCAGCAGTGAATGGGGGGGGATGGGTGAAAAACTGTTTTTT	CASSEWGGMGEKLFF
-	TRBV3-1/TRBV3-2	-	15	TRBJ1-2	TGTGCCAGCAGCCCCAGGACAGACATAAGATCGGGCTACACCTTC	CASSPRTDIRSGYTF
-	TRBV19	TRBD1	14	TRBJ1-6	TGTGCCAGTAGTATTGACAGGGGTAATTCACCCCTCCACTTT	CASSIDRGNSPLHF
-	TRBV18	TRBD2	16	TRBJ2-7	TGTGCCAGCTCACCAGGGCTAGGCGGGAGCACCTACGAGCAGTACTTC	CASSPGLGGSTYEQYF
-	TRBV19	-	14	TRBJ2-5	TGTGCCAGTAGTAAAAAAGCAGGTCAAGAGACCCAGTACTTC	CASSKKAGQETQYF
-	TRBV28	TRBD1	14	TRBJ2-7	TGTGCCAGCAGTTTGACCCACAGGGGCTGGGAGCAGTACTTC	CASSLTHRGWEQYF
-	TRBV19	TRBD1	15	TRBJ2-6	TGTGCCAGTAGTGACAGGGTTGCTGGGGCCAACGTCCTGACTTTC	CASSDRVAGANVLTF
-	TRBV6-2/TRBV6-3	-	15	TRBJ1-1	TGTGCCAGCAGTTTTTCTCCCGGGAGGCACACTGAAGCTTTCTTT	CASSFSPGRHTEAFF
-	TRBV18	TRBD1	16	TRBJ1-5	TGTGCCAGCTCACCCCCACAGGGGGCCCGTAATCAGCCCCAGCATTTT	CASSPPQGARNQPQHF
-	TRBV28	TRBD1	14	TRBJ1-5	TGTGCCAGCAGAAAAAGACAGGGCCATCAGCCCCAGCATTTT	CASRKRQGHQPQHF
-	TRBV5-8	-	14	TRBJ1-2	TGTGCCAGCAGCTTGTCGTGGGACAAGAATGGCTACACCTTC	CASSLSWDKNGYTF